This TCR beta chain stems from a study of shared clonotypes between healthy human individuals. Study-wide results and caveats: Sorted-subset sequencing was shown by rarefaction to be incomplete despite large depth. Exclusively blood specimens were collected; tissue repertoires likely differ.

The naive CD8 population came from CD45RO-negative cells selected for CCR7, without terminally differentiated effector memory CD45RA+ cells. Adult Caucasians living in Nashville, Tennessee made up all of the donors. Clones were read by immunoSEQ multiplex PCR, and TCRdb kept only the in-frame ones, dropping some. The table records 700,000 to 950,000 clones, 90% to 97% of them present only once. A note on this clone: No antigen is known for it.

The origin of this receptor is a man younger than 40 in good health. The sample taken for sequencing was naive CD8+ T cells sorted from blood.

The CDR3 DNA reads TGTGCCAGCAGCTTAGGGGGGACTAGCGGGAGCAGGTACGAGCAGTACTTC. It codes for CASSLGGTSGSRYEQYF. The chain is built from TRBV11-2 and TRBJ2-7; 14 bases align to TRBD2. CDR3 length: 17 amino acids. V dropped 1 base and J dropped 4; count of bases not matched to a gene: 6. Per germline, CDR1 SGHAT and CDR2 FQNNGV.